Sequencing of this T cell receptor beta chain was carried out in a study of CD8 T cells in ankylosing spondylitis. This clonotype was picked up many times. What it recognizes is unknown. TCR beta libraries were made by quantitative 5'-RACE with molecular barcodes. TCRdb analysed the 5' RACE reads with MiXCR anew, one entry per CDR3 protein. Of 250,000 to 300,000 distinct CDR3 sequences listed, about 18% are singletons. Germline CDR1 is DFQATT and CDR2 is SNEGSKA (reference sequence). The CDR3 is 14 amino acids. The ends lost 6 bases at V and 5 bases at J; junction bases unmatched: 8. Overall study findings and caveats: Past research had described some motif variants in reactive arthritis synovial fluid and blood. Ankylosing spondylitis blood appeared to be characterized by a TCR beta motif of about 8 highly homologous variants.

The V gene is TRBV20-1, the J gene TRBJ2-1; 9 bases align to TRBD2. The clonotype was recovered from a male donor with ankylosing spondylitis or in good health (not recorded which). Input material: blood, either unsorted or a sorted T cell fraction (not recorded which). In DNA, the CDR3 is TGCAGTGCCCGTAGCGGGAGATGGGACAATGAGCAGTTCTTC. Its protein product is CSARSGRWDNEQFF.